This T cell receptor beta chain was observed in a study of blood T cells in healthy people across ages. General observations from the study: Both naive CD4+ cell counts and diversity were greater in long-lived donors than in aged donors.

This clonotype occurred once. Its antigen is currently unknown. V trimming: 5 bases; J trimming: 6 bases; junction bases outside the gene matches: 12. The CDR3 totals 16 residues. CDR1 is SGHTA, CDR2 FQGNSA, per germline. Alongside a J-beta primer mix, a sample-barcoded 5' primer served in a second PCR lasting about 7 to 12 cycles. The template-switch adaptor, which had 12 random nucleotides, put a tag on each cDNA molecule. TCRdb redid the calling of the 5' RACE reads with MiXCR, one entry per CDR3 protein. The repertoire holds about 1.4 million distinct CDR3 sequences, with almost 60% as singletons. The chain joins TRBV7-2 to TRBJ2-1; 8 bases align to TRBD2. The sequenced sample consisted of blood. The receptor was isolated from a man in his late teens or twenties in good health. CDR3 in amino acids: CASSLLGSGVGNEQFF. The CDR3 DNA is TGTGCCAGCAGCCTCTTAGGTAGCGGGGTAGGCAATGAGCAGTTCTTC.